The entry that follows covers one T cell receptor beta chain sequence. The source of the sample is a study of blood T cell repertoires in COVID-19. The wider study: Specimens from acute and convalescent COVID-19 originated in the United States, Italy and Spain.

Repertoires were generated with immunoSEQ multiplex PCR, while TCRdb's copy carries only in-frame clones and drops some. The data contain 150,000 to 180,000 clones, under 85% of them singletons. The germline V gene has CDR1 MNHEY and CDR2 SVGAGI. CDR3 length: 11 residues. Trimming shortened V by 6 bases and J by 3 bases, and 6 bases separated the two germline ends. Enrolment of Seattle patients took place during active infection, and they were followed longitudinally. Sequenced material: peripheral blood. This sequence originates from a man between 60 and 75 years old with COVID-19, enrolled during active disease. This chain uses TRBV6-5 with TRBJ2-7; no clear D gene. DNA of the CDR3: TGTGCCAGCAGGAACAGCTACGAGCAGTACTTC. It is translated as CASRNSYEQYF.